This TCR beta chain was sequenced for a study of vaccination and CD4 T cells after COVID-19. As to treatment: roughly 10-day PBMC culture with coronavirus spike peptide pools or control peptides (ViraFEST assay). Per germline, CDR1 SGHRS and CDR2 YFSETQ. This CDR3 has 15 amino acids. After removal of 4 bases from V and 1 base from J, the junction contained 5 bases not matched to a gene. This clonotype has only a few counts. Its antigen remains unidentified. Sequenced with the Oncomine TCR Beta short-read assay was DNA taken from cultured CD4+ T cells. TCRdb recomputed calls from the PCR reads with MiXCR, one row per CDR3 protein. Of 13,000 or so distinct CDR3 sequences listed, roughly 30% were seen once; the top ten hold 6.5% to 8.5%.

The V call is TRBV5-1, the J call TRBJ1-5, with 7 bases fitting TRBD1. This receptor was taken from a human donor who had recovered from COVID-19. The sample consisted of CD4+ T cells from blood, cultured in vitro. CDR3 sequence reads: CASSPTGRSNQPQHF. CDR3 sequence (DNA): TGCGCCAGCAGCCCGACAGGGAGGAGCAATCAGCCCCAGCATTTT.